This entry is about one T cell receptor (beta chain). Its antigen specificity is not known. A junction boundary mismatches the germline segment, possibly from a read error. The method behind the library was 5' RACE. Sequencer: Illumina HiSeq 2500. A second PCR of roughly 7 to 11 cycles was performed with a sample-barcoded 5' primer and a J-beta primer mix. A template-switch 5' adaptor carrying 12 random nucleotides introduced a unique molecular identifier onto each TCR beta cDNA molecule. Each sample yielded at least 2.5 million CDR3-containing paired-end reads. First-strand cDNA was synthesized from all RNA with the Mint cDNA synthesis kit, primed by a TRBC-specific oligonucleotide. After uracil-DNA glycosylase treatment, a first 18-cycle PCR used universal primers M1SS and BC2_uni_R on all cDNA. In the source study's methods: Normalization of each sample was performed by random selection of 1 million high-quality reads, each carrying a distinct molecular identifier. Reads with shared molecular identifiers were discarded instead of being binned into consensus sequences. MiTCR, set to a Q25 quality threshold and the strictest error-elimination algorithm, was used for CDR3 identification, clonotype clustering and error correction. A nonparametric unseen species model with Euler transformation was used to estimate lower-bound total TCR beta diversity. TCRdb itself trimmed the public reads at Q25 with fastp, ran MiXCR and retained productive beta chains. CDR3 protein sequences are deduplicated, and each keeps its most common genes and DNA. These V and J calls originate from TCRdb's pipeline instead of the authors' own analysis. In this sample the table shows 1.2 million to 1.5 million distinct CDR3 sequences, 42% of which occur a single time. 6.5% to 10% of the sample lies in the top ten.

The entry originates in a study of blood T cells in healthy people across ages (dated by TCRdb to about 2015). Describing the broader study: In model experiments, roughly one uniquely barcoded TCR beta cDNA molecule per two T cells was captured by template switching. Donors were grouped into four age groups: young (average about 15 years), middle-aged (around 39), aged (62) and long-lived (about 90). Donors of different ages were randomly distributed across sequencing lanes to avoid experimental bias. The study analyzed two additional independent replicas of 1 million unique cDNA reads from the same blood draw for two donors, one aged 18 to 29 and one aged 80 or older. The study measured age-related changes in TCR beta repertoire diversity using deep sequencing normalized with unique cDNA molecular identifiers. What the authors observed across the whole study: As age increased, observed TCR beta diversity per million T cells dropped in a roughly linear way, and a significant reduction was already evident by age 40. Because the CMV infection status of the donors was unknown, age-related changes in expanded clonotypes may potentially have been confounded. Estimates of total diversity based on one million sequenced T cells were considered lower bounds and underestimates. Compared with the aged group, the long-lived group had more naive CD4+ T cells, fewer expanded clones and increased TCR diversity, a pattern suggesting age selection. A strong correlation was found between observed TCR beta diversity and the percentage of naive T cells measured by flow cytometry. Since profiling was done on bulk unsorted PBMCs, naive and antigen-experienced compartments could not be conclusively compared.

The donors were 40 or so Caucasian individuals from Russia, aged 6 to 90 years, who were systemically healthy. Each donor gave approximately 9.3 milliliters of peripheral blood, collected into EDTA-treated Vacutainer tubes. PBMCs were isolated by Ficoll-Paque density-gradient centrifugation, with at least 6.5 million obtained per sample. Total RNA was extracted from PBMCs with Trizol reagent, with at least 6 micrograms obtained per sample. For every donor, an aliquot of PBMCs went through flow cytometry to measure the percentages of naive CD45RAhigh/CD27high T cells. The specimen was blood. This clonotype was obtained from a woman between 18 and 29 years old in good health.

The DNA is as follows: TGTAGTGCTGGCGCAGCGGGGGCCCTCTCCTACGAGCAGTACTTC. This translates into CSAGAAGALSYEQYF. The sequence links TRBV20-1 to TRBJ2-7; the junction holds 8 bases that match TRBD2. CDR1 and CDR2 (DFQATT, SNEGSKA) derive from the germline V gene (reference sequence). The CDR3 holds 15 amino acids from the cysteine to the phenylalanine. The DNA shown is the 45-base CDR3, in frame from base 1.